These 29 T cell receptor beta chains originate from one sample sequenced in a study of T cells in Graves' hyperthyroidism and ophthalmopathy. There were TCR beta CDR3 regions amplified from RNA transcripts. The HTBI primer set served for first-round RT-PCR of the TCR CDR3. Each CDR3 protein gets one entry after TCRdb re-called the multiplex PCR reads with MiXCR. The sample yields about 210,000 distinct CDR3 sequences, roughly a sixth seen once. Source material: blood. These receptors all come from a man over 45 with Graves' hyperthyroidism.

This clonotype was picked up many times. The V gene is TRBV3-1, the J gene TRBJ2-2, with D possibly TRBD2 on 5 matching bases. CDR3 length: 15 residues. From germline, CDR1 is LGHDT and CDR2 YNNKEL (reference sequence). Trimming left V 4 bases short and J 5 bases short, with 14 bases between. CDR3 nucleotide sequence: TGTGCCAGCAGCCTGCGAGGGCTGGGTACCGGGGAGCTGTTTTTT. The encoded protein is CASSLRGLGTGELFF.

This chain uses TRBV7-2 with TRBJ2-3, with D tentatively TRBD1 or TRBD2 (5 bases each). Between the trimmed V and J ends, which lost 2 bases and 4 bases, there was a span of 10 bases. CDR3 length equals 14 residues. The germline CDR1 and CDR2 sequences are SGHTA and FQGNSA. CDR3 bases: TGTGCCAGCAGCTTACGGGGACGTGCAGATACGCAGTATTTT. This encodes CASSLRGRADTQYF.

This clonotype was detected ten times or more. The J gene is TRBJ2-5, the V gene TRBV20-1; TRBD2 might be the D (6 bases). Germline assignment: CDR1 DFQATT and CDR2 SNEGSKA (reference sequence). The CDR3 is 15 amino acids. V was clipped by 0 bases and J by 2 bases, with 13 bases between them. The CDR3 spells CSARDKTSAQETQYF. DNA of the CDR3: TGCAGTGCTAGAGATAAGACTAGTGCACAAGAGACCCAGTACTTC.

This clonotype was counted ten times or more. The chain carries TRBV6-5 and TRBJ1-1, with a weak D call TRBD1 (5 bases). The germline gives CDR1 MNHEY, CDR2 SVGAGI. Trimming removed 2 bases from V and 1 base from J, with 8 bases in between. CDR3 length: 14 amino acids. CDR3 DNA: TGTGCCAGCAGTTACCAGGGCCGGAACACTGAAGCTTTCTTT. Translating gives CASSYQGRNTEAFF.

The genes are TRBV20-1 and TRBJ2-3, with TRBD2 matching over 8 bases. The V gene end was trimmed by 3 bases and the J gene end by 1 base; junction bases not matched to a gene: 12. Looked up from germline, CDR1 is DFQATT and CDR2 is SNEGSKA (reference sequence). The CDR3 has 17 residues. The CDR3 region has the DNA TGCAGTGCTAGGGCCCGTAGCGGGGCCATGGGCACAGATACGCAGTATTTT. Translated: CSARARSGAMGTDTQYF.

V usage is TRBV20-1 and J usage is TRBJ1-5; D gene uncertain. With 5 bases removed from V and 4 bases from J, the gap between germline ends came to 18 bases. Germline-derived CDR1 and CDR2 are DFQATT and SNEGSKA (reference sequence). This CDR3 is 15 amino acids long. The CDR3 protein is CSAPLLGFTNQPQHF. The CDR3 nucleotides read TGCAGTGCTCCGCTTTTAGGGTTCACAAATCAGCCCCAGCATTTT.

This clonotype was seen more than once but under ten times. The chain combines TRBV7-3 with TRBJ2-1, with D possibly being TRBD1 or TRBD2 (5 bases each). The length of the CDR3 is 13 residues. Between the trimmed V and J ends, which lost 5 bases and 6 bases, there was a span of 11 bases. Germline V gives CDR1 SGHTA, CDR2 FQGTGA. CDR3 in amino acids: CASSLGPSNEQFF. The CDR3 nucleotides read TGTGCCAGCAGCCTGGGACCAAGCAATGAGCAGTTCTTC.

This clonotype was recorded many times. The chain links TRBV2 to TRBJ1-2; no clear D. The CDR3 has 13 residues. V was clipped by 3 bases and J by 3 bases, with 8 bases between them. Germline assignment: CDR1 SNHLY and CDR2 FYNNEI. CDR3 DNA: TGTGCCAGCAGTGAGGGCAGGCACTATGGCTACACCTTC. Translation gives CASSEGRHYGYTF.

This clonotype was counted a few times. This chain links TRBV4-3 with TRBJ2-2, with 9 bases fitting TRBD2. Per germline, CDR1 LGHNA and CDR2 YSLEER. The CDR3 has 17 residues. J was trimmed by 6 bases and V by 4 bases; bases with no gene match: 12. The DNA for the CDR3 is TGCGCCAGCAGCCGGGGCACGCTAGCGGGAAGTCCCGGGGAGCTGTTTTTT. This encodes CASSRGTLAGSPGELFF.

The chain links TRBV5-1 to TRBJ2-7; 8 nucleotides line up with TRBD1. Germline V gene lookup returns CDR1 SGHRS and CDR2 YFSETQ. The CDR3 is 16 amino acids. The V gene end was trimmed by 7 bases and the J gene end by 0 bases; junction bases not matched to a gene: 12. The CDR3 loop reads CASGGQGALNSYEQYF. In nucleotides, the CDR3 is TGCGCCAGCGGGGGGCAGGGGGCTCTTAACTCCTACGAGCAGTACTTC.

In this sample, this clonotype turned up a few times. V and J are TRBV19 and TRBJ2-7; 8 positions agree with TRBD1. The germline CDR1 and CDR2 sequences are LNHDA and SQIVND (reference sequence). V shed 6 bases, J shed 5 bases, and the junction held 12 bases outside the gene matches. The CDR3 sequence is 15 residues long. As DNA, the CDR3 is TGTGCCAGTAGCATGGACAGGGAAGGGCGGGACGAGCAGTACTTC. Translated, it gives CASSMDREGRDEQYF.

In its sample, this clonotype was seen a few times. This chain uses TRBV19 with TRBJ2-1, with 7 positions matching TRBD2. Germline lookup yields CDR1 LNHDA and CDR2 SQIVND (reference sequence). V lost 5 bases to trimming and J lost 0 bases; unmatched junction nucleotides: 7. CDR3 length equals 16 residues. CDR3 coding DNA: TGTGCCAGTAGTGGGCCTAGGGACTACTCCTACAATGAGCAGTTCTTC. Translation: CASSGPRDYSYNEQFF. Complete variable domain (other parts from reference TRBV19 and TRBJ2-1): DGGITQSPKYLFRKEGQNVTLSCEQNLNHDAMYWYRQDPGQGLRLIYYSQIVNDFQKGDIAEGYSVSREKKESFPLTVTSAQKNPTAFYLCASSGPRDYSYNEQFFGPGTRLTVL.

This clonotype showed up many times. The chain employs TRBV20-1 and TRBJ1-4; a weak D match, TRBD1 (5 bases). V dropped 0 bases and J dropped 8 bases, with 13 bases sitting between them. Germline lookup yields CDR1 DFQATT and CDR2 SNEGSKA (reference sequence). This CDR3 is 14 amino acids long. DNA for the CDR3: TGCAGTGCTAGAGACAGGGTAGGAGGGGAAAAACTGTTTTTT. This codes for CSARDRVGGEKLFF.

This clonotype occurred a few times. The chain joins TRBV20-1 to TRBJ1-5, with TRBD1 matching 8 bases. The trim removed 4 bases at V and 4 bases at J, leaving 6 bases unmatched. This CDR3 region has 14 residues. Germline assignment: CDR1 DFQATT and CDR2 SNEGSKA (reference sequence). This CDR3 reads CSAKDGTGNQPQHF. The DNA of the CDR3 is TGCAGTGCTAAAGACGGGACAGGTAATCAGCCCCAGCATTTT.

Notes on this clonotype: This may be a read error, as it is one base from a much larger clone. The CDR3: CASWGAVNTEAFF. CDR3 DNA sequence: TGTGCTAGTTGGGGTGCCGTGAACACTGAAGCTTTCTTT. V gene TRBV12-5 combines with J gene TRBJ1-1; D uncertain. CDR1 and CDR2 (germline): LGHNT, FRNRAP. V lost 8 bases and J 0 bases, leaving 10 bases between the germline ends. The CDR3 consists of 13 residues. The variable domain in full, with the rest retrieved from reference TRBV12-5 and TRBJ1-1, is DARVTQTPRHKVTEMGQEVTMRCQPILGHNTVFWYRQTMMQGLELLAYFRNRAPLDDSGMPKDRFSAEMPDATLATLKIQPSEPRDSAVYFCASWGAVNTEAFFGQGTRLTVV.

This clonotype was recorded at least ten times. The genes are TRBV11-2 and TRBJ2-7; D unresolved. The length of the CDR3 is 11 residues. CDR1 and CDR2 from the germline V gene are SGHAT and FQNNGV. Trimming took off 4 bases at V and 9 bases at J, with 10 bases between the two ends. The CDR3 coding sequence is TGTGCCAGCAGCTCCCCGAGGAGGCAGTACTTC. Its translation: CASSSPRRQYF.

This clonotype was counted ten times or more. V is TRBV12-3 or TRBV12-4 and J is TRBJ2-7; D is uncertain. The CDR3 runs 12 residues. V was cut by 3 bases and J by 1 base, with 4 bases left in between. CDR3 loop: CASSFESYEQYF. The CDR3, as DNA: TGTGCCAGCAGTTTTGAATCCTACGAGCAGTACTTC.

This clonotype was recorded a few times. The V call is TRBV5-1, the J call TRBJ1-2; no firm D call. Per the germline V gene, CDR1 is SGHRS and CDR2 is YFSETQ. The CDR3 length is 15 residues. Trimming took 4 bases from V and 4 from J, leaving 17 bases between them. The CDR3 reads CASSPDGRPGYGYTF. The DNA of the CDR3 is TGCGCCAGCAGCCCTGACGGACGGCCAGGCTATGGCTACACCTTC.

This clonotype was found many times. This CDR3 reads CASSPAAGGQAWEQYF. The CDR3 DNA sequence: TGTGCCAGCAGTCCCGCCGCCGGGGGCCAAGCCTGGGAGCAGTACTTC. The chain recombines TRBV28 with TRBJ2-7, with D perhaps assigned TRBD1 or TRBD2 (6 bases each). The CDR3 covers 16 residues. V was shortened by 5 bases and J by 7 bases, with 24 bases between the two germline ends. In germline, CDR1 is MDHEN, CDR2 SYDVKM.

This clonotype was seen once. Possible read error: a much larger clone is one base away. The V gene is TRBV27, the J gene TRBJ1-5; D unclear. The V gene lost 5 bases and the J gene lost 1 base, with 6 bases spanning the gap. CDR1 is MNHEY, CDR2 SMNVEV, per germline (reference sequence). CDR3 size: 13 residues. The CDR3 DNA follows: TGTGCCAGCAGTCTTCGGAGCAATCAGCCCCAGCATTTT. Translated: CASSLRSNQPQHF.

This clonotype was counted between two and nine times. The chain combines TRBV7-8 with TRBJ2-1; TRBD2 matches at 14 bases. The germline V gene has CDR1 SGHVS and CDR2 FQNEAQ. V lost 5 bases, J lost 8 bases, and 8 bases stayed unmatched. This CDR3 spans 16 amino acids. CDR3 protein: CASSPGTSGSKDEQFF. The DNA of the CDR3 is TGTGCCAGCAGCCCAGGGACTAGCGGGAGTAAAGATGAGCAGTTCTTC. Full variable domain (rest looked up from reference TRBV7-8 and TRBJ2-1): GAGVSQSPRYKVAKRGQDVALRCDPISGHVSLFWYQQALGQGPEFLTYFQNEAQLDKSGLPSDRFFAERPEGSVSTLKIQRTQQEDSAVYLCASSPGTSGSKDEQFFGPGTRLTVL.

The table lists this clonotype with many counts. The rearrangement uses TRBV30 and TRBJ2-7; TRBD1 might be the D (5 bases). CDR1 GTSNPN and CDR2 SVGIG come from the germline V gene (reference sequence). CDR3 length equals 16 residues. The V and J ends lost 1 base and 6 bases respectively, with 22 bases between them. CDR3 residues: CAWSATATVGRVEQYF. In DNA, the CDR3 is TGTGCCTGGAGTGCAACCGCGACAGTGGGCCGCGTCGAGCAGTACTTC.

Notes on this clonotype: This may be a read error: a much more frequent sequence differs by one nucleotide. The CDR3 end shows no conserved phenylalanine or tryptophan, and so a read error is likely. The CDR3, as DNA: TGTGCCAGCTCAGCGACTAGCGGACAAGAGACCCAGTACCTC. Translated, it gives CASSATSGQETQYL. The V and J genes are TRBV18 and TRBJ2-5; 9 nucleotides align to TRBD2. J gave up 2 bases and V 5 bases, and 3 bases lay outside the gene matches. Looked up from germline, CDR1 is KGHSH and CDR2 is LQKENI. This CDR3 is 14 amino acids long.

The chain couples TRBV4-3 to TRBJ2-2; D not certain. Deletions cut 1 base from V and 6 bases from J, with 21 bases between. Looked up from germline, CDR1 is LGHNA and CDR2 is YSLEER. The CDR3 sequence is 18 residues long. The CDR3 loop is CASSQGPLVSKSPGELFF. The CDR3 DNA is TGCGCCAGCAGCCAAGGCCCCCTAGTCTCCAAAAGTCCCGGGGAGCTGTTTTTT.

In this sample, this clonotype turned up many times. The rearrangement uses TRBV2 and TRBJ2-3, with TRBD1 matching 7 bases. J lost 2 bases, V lost 6 bases, and 8 bases had no gene match. Germline V gives CDR1 SNHLY, CDR2 FYNNEI. This CDR3 is 15 amino acids long. This chain's CDR3 is CASRRDRSITDTQYF. In DNA, the CDR3 is TGTGCCAGCAGACGGGACAGATCAATCACAGATACGCAGTATTTT.

This clonotype came up a few times. The chain links TRBV20-1 to TRBJ1-1, with 12 bases aligning to TRBD1. In germline, CDR1 is DFQATT, CDR2 SNEGSKA (reference sequence). This CDR3 spans 15 amino acids. V lost 5 bases to trimming and J lost 6 bases; unmatched junction nucleotides: 10. The chain's CDR3 is CSARPGQGALAEAFF. CDR3 coding DNA: TGCAGTGCTCGTCCGGGACAGGGGGCGTTGGCTGAAGCTTTCTTT.

This clonotype was observed at least ten times. The chain has TRBV10-3 and TRBJ2-7; 7 bases fit TRBD2. Germline values: CDR1 ENHRY, CDR2 SYGVKD. J lost 2 bases, V lost 3 bases, and 4 bases had no gene match. The CDR3 is 14 amino acids. CDR3 region: CAISEPGRPYEQYF. In nucleotides, the CDR3 is TGTGCCATCAGTGAACCCGGGAGGCCCTACGAGCAGTACTTC.

The rearrangement uses TRBV30 and TRBJ1-1; D is undetermined. The CDR3 is 19 residues long. V was pared by 0 bases and J by 0 bases, with 23 bases between. The germline CDR1 and CDR2 sequences are GTSNPN and SVGIG (reference sequence). The CDR3: CAWSVLSNENQLMNTEAFF. CDR3 nucleotides: TGTGCCTGGAGTGTACTAAGTAACGAGAACCAGCTAATGAACACTGAAGCTTTCTTT. Variable domain in full (rest from reference TRBV30 and TRBJ1-1): SQTIHQWPATLVQPVGSPLSLECTVEGTSNPNLYWYRQAAGRGLQLLFYSVGIGQISSEVPQNLSASRPQDRQFILSSKKLLLSDSGFYLCAWSVLSNENQLMNTEAFFGQGTRLTVV.

The table lists this clonotype with many counts. The chain recombines TRBV30 with TRBJ1-6, with D possibly matching TRBD1 (5 bases). The CDR3 covers 13 residues. Germline values: CDR1 GTSNPN, CDR2 SVGIG (reference sequence). With 1 base removed from V and 7 bases from J, the gap between germline ends came to 8 bases. This chain's CDR3 is CAWSGGGNSPLHF. In DNA form, the CDR3 reads TGTGCCTGGAGTGGGGGGGGAAATTCACCCCTCCACTTT.